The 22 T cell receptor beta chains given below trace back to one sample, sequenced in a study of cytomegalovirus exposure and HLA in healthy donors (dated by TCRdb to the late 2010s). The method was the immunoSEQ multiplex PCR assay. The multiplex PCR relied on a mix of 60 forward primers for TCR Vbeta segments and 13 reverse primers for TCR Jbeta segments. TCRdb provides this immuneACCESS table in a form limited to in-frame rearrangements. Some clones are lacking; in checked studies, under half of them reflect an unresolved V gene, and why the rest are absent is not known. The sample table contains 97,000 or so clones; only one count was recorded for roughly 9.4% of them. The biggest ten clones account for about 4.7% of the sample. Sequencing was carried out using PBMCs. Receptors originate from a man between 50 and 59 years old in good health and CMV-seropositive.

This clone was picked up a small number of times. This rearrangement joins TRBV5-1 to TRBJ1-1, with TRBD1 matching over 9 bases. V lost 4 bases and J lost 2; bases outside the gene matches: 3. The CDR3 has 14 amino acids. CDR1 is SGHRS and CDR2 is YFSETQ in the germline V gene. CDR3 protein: CASSRDRANTEAFF. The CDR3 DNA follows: TGCGCCAGCAGCCGGGACAGGGCCAACACTGAAGCTTTCTTT.

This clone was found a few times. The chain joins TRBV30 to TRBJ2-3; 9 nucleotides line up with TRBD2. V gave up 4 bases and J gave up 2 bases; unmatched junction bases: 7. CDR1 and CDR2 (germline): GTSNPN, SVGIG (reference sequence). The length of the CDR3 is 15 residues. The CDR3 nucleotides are TGTGCCTGGACTCTTGGCGGGAGGGCCACAGATACGCAGTATTTT. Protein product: CAWTLGGRATDTQYF.

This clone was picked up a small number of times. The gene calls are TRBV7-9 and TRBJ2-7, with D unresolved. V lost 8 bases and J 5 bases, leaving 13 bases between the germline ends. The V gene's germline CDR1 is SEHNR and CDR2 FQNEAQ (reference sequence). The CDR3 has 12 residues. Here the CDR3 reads CASSRSINEQYF. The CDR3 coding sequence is TGTGCCAGCTCAAGGAGTATTAACGAGCAGTACTTC.

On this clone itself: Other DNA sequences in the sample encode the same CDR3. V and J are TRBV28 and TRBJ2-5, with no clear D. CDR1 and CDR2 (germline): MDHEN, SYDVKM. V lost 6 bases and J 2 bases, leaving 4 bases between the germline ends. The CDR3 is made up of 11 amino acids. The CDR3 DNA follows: TGTGCCAGCAGCCAACAAGAGACCCAGTACTTC. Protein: CASSQQETQYF. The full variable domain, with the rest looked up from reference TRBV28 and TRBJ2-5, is DVKVTQSSRYLVKRTGEKVFLECVQDMDHENMFWYRQDPGLGLRLIYFSYDVKMKEKGDIPEGYSVSREKKERFSLILESASTNQTSMYLCASSQQETQYFGPGTRLLVL.

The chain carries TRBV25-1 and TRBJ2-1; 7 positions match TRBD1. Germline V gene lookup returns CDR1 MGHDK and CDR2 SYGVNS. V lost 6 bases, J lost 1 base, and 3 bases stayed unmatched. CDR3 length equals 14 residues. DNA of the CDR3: TGTGCCAGCAGCCCAGGGGGTTCCTACAATGAGCAGTTCTTC. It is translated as CASSPGGSYNEQFF.

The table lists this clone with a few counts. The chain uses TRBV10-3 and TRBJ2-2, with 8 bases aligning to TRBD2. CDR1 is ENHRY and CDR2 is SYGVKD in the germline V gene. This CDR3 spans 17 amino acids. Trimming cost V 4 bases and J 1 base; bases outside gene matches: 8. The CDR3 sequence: CAISGPHAGGNTGELFF. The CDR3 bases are TGTGCCATCAGTGGTCCACACGCGGGAGGGAACACCGGGGAGCTGTTTTTT.

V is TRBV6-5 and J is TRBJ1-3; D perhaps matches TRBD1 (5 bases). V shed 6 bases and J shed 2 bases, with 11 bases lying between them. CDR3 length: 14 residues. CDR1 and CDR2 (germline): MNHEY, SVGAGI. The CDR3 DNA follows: TGTGCCAGCAGCCGCGGGGGAACTGGAAACACCATATATTTT. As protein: CASSRGGTGNTIYF.

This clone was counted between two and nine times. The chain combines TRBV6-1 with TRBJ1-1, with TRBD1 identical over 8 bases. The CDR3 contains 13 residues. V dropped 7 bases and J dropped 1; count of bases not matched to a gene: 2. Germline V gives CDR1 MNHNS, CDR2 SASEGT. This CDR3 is CASTGTGNTEAFF. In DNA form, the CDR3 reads TGTGCCAGCACCGGGACAGGGAACACTGAAGCTTTCTTT.

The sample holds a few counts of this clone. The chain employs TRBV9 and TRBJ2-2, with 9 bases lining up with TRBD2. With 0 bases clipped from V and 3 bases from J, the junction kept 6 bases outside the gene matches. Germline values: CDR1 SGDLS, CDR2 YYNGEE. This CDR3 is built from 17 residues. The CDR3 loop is CASSVVGSGSHTGELFF. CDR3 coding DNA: TGTGCCAGCAGCGTAGTTGGTAGCGGGAGTCACACCGGGGAGCTGTTTTTT. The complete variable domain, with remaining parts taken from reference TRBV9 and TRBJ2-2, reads DSGVTQTPKHLITATGQRVTLRCSPRSGDLSVYWYQQSLDQGLQFLIQYYNGEERAKGNILERFSAQQFPDLHSELNLSSLELGDSALYFCASSVVGSGSHTGELFFGEGSRLTVL.

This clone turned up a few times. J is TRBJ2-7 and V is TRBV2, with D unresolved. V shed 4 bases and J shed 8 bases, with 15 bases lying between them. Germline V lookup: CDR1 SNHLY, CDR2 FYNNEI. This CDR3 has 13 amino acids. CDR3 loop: CASSGEALLQQYF. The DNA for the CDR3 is TGTGCCAGCAGTGGAGAGGCCCTTTTGCAGCAGTACTTC.

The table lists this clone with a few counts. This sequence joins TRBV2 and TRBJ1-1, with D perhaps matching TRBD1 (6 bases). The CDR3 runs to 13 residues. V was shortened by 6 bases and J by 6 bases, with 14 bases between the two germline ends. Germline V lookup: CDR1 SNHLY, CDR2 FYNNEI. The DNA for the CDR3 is TGTGCCAGCAGGGCACAGGGACCCCCTGAAGCTTTCTTT. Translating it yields CASRAQGPPEAFF.

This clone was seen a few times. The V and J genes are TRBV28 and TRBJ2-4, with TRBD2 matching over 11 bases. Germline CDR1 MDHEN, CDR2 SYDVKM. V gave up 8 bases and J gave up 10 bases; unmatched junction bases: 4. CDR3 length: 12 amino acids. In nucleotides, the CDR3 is TGTGCCAGCGGAGTAGCGGGAGGGATTCAGTACTTC. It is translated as CASGVAGGIQYF. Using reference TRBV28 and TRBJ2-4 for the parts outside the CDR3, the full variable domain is DVKVTQSSRYLVKRTGEKVFLECVQDMDHENMFWYRQDPGLGLRLIYFSYDVKMKEKGDIPEGYSVSREKKERFSLILESASTNQTSMYLCASGVAGGIQYFGAGTRLSVL.

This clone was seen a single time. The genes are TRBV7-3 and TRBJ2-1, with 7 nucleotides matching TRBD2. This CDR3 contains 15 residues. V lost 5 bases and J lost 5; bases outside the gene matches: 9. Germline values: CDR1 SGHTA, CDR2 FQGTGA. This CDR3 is CASSPTSVVDNEQFF. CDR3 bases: TGTGCCAGCAGCCCCACTAGCGTGGTGGACAATGAGCAGTTCTTC.

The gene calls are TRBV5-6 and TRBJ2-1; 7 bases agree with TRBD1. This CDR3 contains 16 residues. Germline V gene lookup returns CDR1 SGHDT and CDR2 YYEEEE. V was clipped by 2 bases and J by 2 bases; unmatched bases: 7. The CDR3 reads CASSFFLGQTYNEQFF. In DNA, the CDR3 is TGTGCCAGCAGCTTTTTTTTGGGACAGACCTACAATGAGCAGTTCTTC. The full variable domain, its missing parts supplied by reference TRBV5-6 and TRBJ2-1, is DAGVTQSPTHLIKTRGQQVTLRCSPKSGHDTVSWYQQALGQGPQFIFQYYEEEERQRGNFPDRFSGHQFPNYSSELNVNALLLGDSALYLCASSFFLGQTYNEQFFGPGTRLTVL.

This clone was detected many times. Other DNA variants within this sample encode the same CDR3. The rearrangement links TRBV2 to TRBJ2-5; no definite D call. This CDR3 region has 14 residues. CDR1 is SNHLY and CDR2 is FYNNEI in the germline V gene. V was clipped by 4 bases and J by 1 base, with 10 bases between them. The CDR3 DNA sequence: TGTGCCAGCAGTGTTGGCAGATCCCAAGAGACCCAGTACTTC. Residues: CASSVGRSQETQYF. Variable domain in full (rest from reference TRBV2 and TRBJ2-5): EPEVTQTPSHQVTQMGQEVILRCVPISNHLYFYWYRQILGQKVEFLVSFYNNEISEKSEIFDDQFSVERPDGSNFTLKIRSTKLEDSAMYFCASSVGRSQETQYFGPGTRLLVL.

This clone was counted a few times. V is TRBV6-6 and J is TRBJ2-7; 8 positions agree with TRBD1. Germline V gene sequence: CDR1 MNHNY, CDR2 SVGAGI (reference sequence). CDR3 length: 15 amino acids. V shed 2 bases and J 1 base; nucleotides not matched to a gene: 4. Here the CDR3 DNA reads TGTGCCAGCAGTTACCAGGGACAGGCTTCCTACGAGCAGTACTTC. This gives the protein CASSYQGQASYEQYF.

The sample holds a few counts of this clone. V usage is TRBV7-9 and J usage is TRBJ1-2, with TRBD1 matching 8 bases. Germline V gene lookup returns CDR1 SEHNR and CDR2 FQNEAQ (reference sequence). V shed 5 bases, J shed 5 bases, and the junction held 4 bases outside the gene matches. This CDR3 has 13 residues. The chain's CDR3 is CASSNTGGYGYTF. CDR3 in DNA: TGTGCCAGCAGCAACACAGGGGGATATGGCTACACCTTC.

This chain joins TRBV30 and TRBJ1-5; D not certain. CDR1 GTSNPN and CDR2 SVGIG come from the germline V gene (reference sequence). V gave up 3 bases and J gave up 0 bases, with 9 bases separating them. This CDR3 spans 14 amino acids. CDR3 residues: CAWSKDFSNQPQHF. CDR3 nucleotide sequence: TGTGCCTGGAGCAAAGACTTTAGCAATCAGCCCCAGCATTTT.

In nucleotides, the CDR3 is TGTGCCAGCAGTTACGGGGGGGTGACTAGCAAGCACGAGCAGTACTTC. This sequence encodes CASSYGGVTSKHEQYF. The genes are TRBV6-6 and TRBJ2-7; TRBD2 aligns across 7 bases. The CDR3 is 16 amino acids. The germline gives CDR1 MNHNY, CDR2 SVGAGI (reference sequence). J gave up 5 bases and V 2 bases, and 12 bases lay outside the gene matches.

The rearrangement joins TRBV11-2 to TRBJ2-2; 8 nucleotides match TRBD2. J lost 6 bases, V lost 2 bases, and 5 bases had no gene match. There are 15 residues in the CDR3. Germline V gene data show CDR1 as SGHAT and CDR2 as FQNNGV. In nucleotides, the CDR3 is TGTGCCAGCAGCTTAAGCGGGAGTAAAGCCGGGGAGCTGTTTTTT. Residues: CASSLSGSKAGELFF.

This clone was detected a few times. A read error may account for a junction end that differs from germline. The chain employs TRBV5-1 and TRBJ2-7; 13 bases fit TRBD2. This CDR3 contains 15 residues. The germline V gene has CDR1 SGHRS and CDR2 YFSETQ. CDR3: CTSSWGTSGTYEQYF. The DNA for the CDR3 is TGCACCAGCAGCTGGGGGACTAGCGGGACCTACGAGCAGTACTTC. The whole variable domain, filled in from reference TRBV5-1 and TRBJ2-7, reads KAGVTQTPRYLIKTRGQQVTLSCSPISGHRSVSWYQQTPGQGLQFLFEYFSETQRNKGNFPGRFSGRQFSNSRSEMNVSTLELGDSALYLCTSSWGTSGTYEQYFGPGTRLTVT.

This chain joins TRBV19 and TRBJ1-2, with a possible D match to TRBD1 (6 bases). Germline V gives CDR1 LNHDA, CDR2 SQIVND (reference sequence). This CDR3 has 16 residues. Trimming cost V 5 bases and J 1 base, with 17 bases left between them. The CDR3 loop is CASSPLELDSNYGYTF. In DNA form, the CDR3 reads TGTGCCAGTAGTCCCTTGGAGCTGGACAGTAACTATGGCTACACCTTC. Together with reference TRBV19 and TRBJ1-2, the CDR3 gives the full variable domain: DGGITQSPKYLFRKEGQNVTLSCEQNLNHDAMYWYRQDPGQGLRLIYYSQIVNDFQKGDIAEGYSVSREKKESFPLTVTSAQKNPTAFYLCASSPLELDSNYGYTFGSGTRLTVV.